The 28 T cell receptor beta chains below were found in one sample sequenced in a study of immune evolution from preneoplasia to lung adenocarcinoma. Libraries were prepared by immunoSEQ multiplex PCR; TCRdb keeps only in-frame clonotypes and omits some of them. The table has around 14,000 clones, 80% seen once. Sequenced sample: FFPE minimally invasive lung adenocarcinoma tissue. The receptors come from a person between 65 and 79 years old with lung adenocarcinoma.

This rearrangement joins TRBV4-2 to TRBJ2-3, with unresolved D. There are 16 residues in the CDR3. The germline CDR1 and CDR2 sequences are LGHNA and YNFKEQ. The V and J ends lost 1 base and 0 bases respectively, with 11 bases between them. The CDR3, as DNA: TGTGCCAGCAGCCAAGCAGATACCTCTAGCACAGATACGCAGTATTTT. It encodes CASSQADTSSTDTQYF.

The chain combines TRBV28 with TRBJ2-7; 9 positions agree with TRBD2. This CDR3 is 15 amino acids long. Germline lookup yields CDR1 MDHEN and CDR2 SYDVKM. The V gene end was trimmed by 5 bases and the J gene end by 6 bases; junction bases not matched to a gene: 11. Here the CDR3 reads CASSTPASGVGEQYF. The DNA of the CDR3 is TGTGCCAGCAGTACGCCAGCTAGCGGGGTGGGCGAGCAGTACTTC.

The chain uses TRBV6-5 and TRBJ1-3; 7 positions agree with TRBD1. This CDR3 has 15 residues. V gave up 6 bases and J gave up 1 base; unmatched junction bases: 6. Germline V gene data show CDR1 as MNHEY and CDR2 as SVGAGI. The CDR3: CASRTGQSSGNTIYF. The CDR3, as DNA: TGTGCCAGCAGAACGGGACAGTCTTCTGGAAACACCATATATTTT.

With regard to this clone: The same CDR3 is also encoded by other DNA sequences in this sample. The chain carries TRBV11-3 and TRBJ2-5; weak D call: TRBD1 (6 bases). The germline V gene has CDR1 SGHNT and CDR2 YENEEA. With 5 bases removed from V and 1 base from J, the gap between germline ends came to 11 bases. This CDR3 has 14 amino acids. The DNA for the CDR3 is TGTGCCAGCAGCCGAACAGGGACCCAAGAGACCCAGTACTTC. Amino acid sequence: CASSRTGTQETQYF.

This clone was observed once. The CDR3 DNA reads TGCGCCAGCAGCCGTGACAGGGAGGACACTGAAGCTTTCTTT. Translating gives CASSRDREDTEAFF. The chain joins TRBV5-1 to TRBJ1-1; 7 bases align to TRBD1. Germline V lookup: CDR1 SGHRS, CDR2 YFSETQ. The CDR3 runs 14 residues. The ends lost 4 bases at V and 3 bases at J; junction bases unmatched: 6.

The chain uses TRBV4-2 and TRBJ2-1; 8 bases fit TRBD2. Germline CDR1 reads LGHNA; CDR2 reads YNFKEQ. The CDR3 is 18 residues long. The V and J ends lost 1 base and 5 bases, in that order; junction bases with no gene match: 13. CDR3 amino acids: CASSQVPMVAGLDNEQFF. CDR3 nucleotides: TGTGCCAGCAGCCAAGTCCCCATGGTAGCGGGATTAGACAATGAGCAGTTCTTC.

The V call is TRBV27, the J call TRBJ1-2; tentative D call: TRBD1 (5 bases). The V gene lost 6 bases and the J gene lost 8 bases, with 19 bases spanning the gap. The germline V gene has CDR1 MNHEY and CDR2 SMNVEV (reference sequence). CDR3 length: 14 residues. The CDR3 protein is CASRSGPLSRGYTF. In DNA, the CDR3 is TGTGCCAGCAGATCAGGGCCCCTTTCGCGGGGCTACACCTTC.

The gene calls are TRBV27 and TRBJ1-1, with D perhaps matching TRBD1 (5 bases). The germline V gene encodes CDR1 MNHEY and CDR2 SMNVEV (reference sequence). The CDR3 has 15 amino acids. The germline V and J ends were trimmed by 5 bases and 1 base, with 14 bases remaining between them. CDR3 bases: TGTGCCAGCAGTATTTCCGGGACGGCGAACACTGAAGCTTTCTTT. This gives the protein CASSISGTANTEAFF.

The table lists this clone with a count of one. The chain recombines TRBV29-1 with TRBJ1-3; D not resolved. This CDR3 spans 14 amino acids. From germline, CDR1 is SQVTM and CDR2 ANQGSEA. V was shortened by 6 bases and J by 0 bases, with 12 bases between the two germline ends. The CDR3 here is CSVGGGVSGNTIYF. DNA for the CDR3: TGCAGCGTAGGCGGCGGGGTCTCTGGAAACACCATATATTTT.

This clone was picked up one time. The rearrangement joins TRBV5-1 to TRBJ1-3; TRBD1 might be the D (5 bases). V dropped 0 bases and J dropped 4 bases, with 17 bases sitting between them. The germline V gene encodes CDR1 SGHRS and CDR2 YFSETQ. The length of the CDR3 is 17 residues. The DNA for the CDR3 is TGCGCCAGCAGCTTGGCCGGGGCCATTACGACAGGAAACACCATATATTTT. This encodes CASSLAGAITTGNTIYF.

The chain recombines TRBV7-3 with TRBJ2-1; TRBD1 matches at 7 bases. The CDR3 is 13 amino acids. Germline V gives CDR1 SGHTA, CDR2 FQGTGA. V shed 8 bases and J 7 bases; nucleotides not matched to a gene: 8. The DNA of the CDR3 is TGTGCCAGCGGAACGACAGGGATGAATGAGCAGTTCTTC. Encoded protein: CASGTTGMNEQFF.

The table lists this clone with a count of one. The chain links TRBV19 to TRBJ1-1; TRBD1 agrees at 8 bases. V was pared by 2 bases and J by 2 bases, with 4 bases of the junction left unmatched. This CDR3 is built from 15 residues. Germline V lookup: CDR1 LNHDA, CDR2 SQIVND (reference sequence). The CDR3 region has the DNA TGTGCCAGTAGTATACAGGGGGCGCAAAACACTGAAGCTTTCTTT. Translated, it gives CASSIQGAQNTEAFF.

This sequence joins TRBV6-5 and TRBJ1-2; unclear D gene. Deletions cut 5 bases from V and 8 bases from J, with 15 bases between. This CDR3 contains 13 residues. Germline V gene data show CDR1 as MNHEY and CDR2 as SVGAGI. CDR3 in amino acids: CASSPGTPRGYTF. The CDR3 nucleotides are TGTGCCAGCAGTCCTGGCACTCCGAGGGGCTACACCTTC.

Regarding this clone: The same CDR3 can be traced to other DNA sequences in this sample. V usage is TRBV28 and J usage is TRBJ2-3; 13 bases map to TRBD2. The germline gives CDR1 MDHEN, CDR2 SYDVKM. This CDR3 is 15 amino acids long. J was trimmed by 1 base and V by 8 bases; bases with no gene match: 3. This chain's CDR3 is CASRGTSGGTDTQYF. As DNA, the CDR3 is TGTGCCAGCCGCGGGACTAGCGGGGGCACAGATACGCAGTATTTT. The whole variable domain, remainder taken from reference TRBV28 and TRBJ2-3, is DVKVTQSSRYLVKRTGEKVFLECVQDMDHENMFWYRQDPGLGLRLIYFSYDVKMKEKGDIPEGYSVSREKKERFSLILESASTNQTSMYLCASRGTSGGTDTQYFGPGTRLTVL.

The chain combines TRBV6-5 with TRBJ1-1; tentatively, D is TRBD1 (5 bases). The germline CDR1 and CDR2 sequences are MNHEY and SVGAGI. There are 14 residues in the CDR3. V lost 0 bases, J lost 7 bases, and 12 bases lay in between. The CDR3 reads CASSYSPGSGEAFF. CDR3 DNA sequence: TGTGCCAGCAGTTACTCTCCAGGGAGCGGTGAAGCTTTCTTT.

This clone has more than one count but fewer than ten. The genes are TRBV28 and TRBJ1-3; tentative D call: TRBD1 (5 bases). The CDR3 spans 16 residues. From germline, CDR1 is MDHEN and CDR2 SYDVKM. The V end lost 4 bases, the J end lost 2 bases, and 15 bases lay between the germline ends. The CDR3 region is CASSSYGGVTGNTIYF. In DNA form, the CDR3 reads TGTGCCAGCAGTTCCTATGGGGGGGTAACTGGAAACACCATATATTTT.

J is TRBJ1-4 and V is TRBV21-1. TRBV21-1 is a known pseudogene. CDR3 length: 16 amino acids. CDR3 nucleotide sequence: TGTGCCAGCAGGGAAAACTGCCGATCAACTAATGAAAAACTGTTTTTT. Translated, it gives CASRENCRSTNEKLFF.

The chain is built from TRBV19 and TRBJ2-1; 7 bases line up with TRBD1. With V trimmed by 7 bases and J by 2 bases, 11 bases remained unmatched. The length of the CDR3 is 16 residues. The germline CDR1 and CDR2 sequences are LNHDA and SQIVND (reference sequence). As DNA, the CDR3 is TGTGCCAGTACCCTGGACAGGAAGGGGACCTACAATGAGCAGTTCTTC. Amino acid sequence: CASTLDRKGTYNEQFF.

This clone has a handful of counts. The chain uses TRBV20-1 and TRBJ2-5; D ambiguous. Germline CDR1 DFQATT, CDR2 SNEGSKA (reference sequence). The V end lost 6 bases, the J end lost 4 bases, and 9 bases lay between the germline ends. This CDR3 has 11 amino acids. In DNA form, the CDR3 reads TGCAGTGCCCGGGCCGGAGAGACCCAGTACTTC. This sequence encodes CSARAGETQYF.

This sequence joins TRBV4-1 and TRBJ1-5; the D gene is possibly TRBD1 (6 bases). Deletions cut 2 bases from V and 5 bases from J, with 13 bases between. This CDR3 is 15 amino acids long. Germline V gives CDR1 MGHRA, CDR2 YSYEKL. The DNA for the CDR3 is TGCGCCAGCAGCCAATCGGACAGTACATATCAGCCCCAGCATTTT. This codes for CASSQSDSTYQPQHF.

V and J are TRBV9 and TRBJ2-2, with D uncertain. In germline, CDR1 is SGDLS, CDR2 YYNGEE. There are 14 residues in the CDR3. V dropped 4 bases and J dropped 2 bases, with 9 bases sitting between them. The CDR3 bases are TGTGCCAGCAGCTTACTTCTTAACACCGGGGAGCTGTTTTTT. Residues: CASSLLLNTGELFF.

The chain carries TRBV6-1 and TRBJ1-5, with D hard to call. This CDR3 is built from 14 residues. Trimming took off 2 bases at V and 0 bases at J, with 5 bases between the two ends. CDR1 and CDR2 from the germline V gene are MNHNS and SASEGT. The CDR3 protein is CASSEQSSNQPQHF. CDR3 nucleotides: TGTGCCAGCAGTGAACAGTCTAGCAATCAGCCCCAGCATTTT.

V and J are TRBV19 and TRBJ1-6; 8 bases fit TRBD1. Germline loops: CDR1 LNHDA, CDR2 SQIVND (reference sequence). The CDR3 consists of 15 residues. V lost 3 bases, J lost 7 bases, and 5 bases stayed unmatched. The CDR3 loop reads CASSIPDRENSPLHF. The CDR3 DNA sequence: TGTGCCAGTAGTATCCCGGACAGGGAGAATTCACCCCTCCACTTT.

The V and J genes are TRBV19 and TRBJ2-7, with TRBD1 matching 7 bases. The CDR3 spans 14 residues. CDR1 and CDR2 (germline): LNHDA, SQIVND (reference sequence). Trimming took 1 base from V and 2 from J; bases not matched to a gene: 2. CDR3 bases: TGTGCCAGTAGTATAGGCAGGGGGACCTACGAGCAGTACTTC. Translating it yields CASSIGRGTYEQYF.

CDR3 coding DNA: TGTGCCAGCAGTCCGGGACAGGTCTCTGAAGCTTTCTTT. It codes for CASSPGQVSEAFF. The chain carries TRBV6-6 and TRBJ1-1, with 8 positions matching TRBD1. CDR1 is MNHNY and CDR2 is SVGAGI in the germline V gene (reference sequence). V gave up 5 bases and J gave up 6 bases; unmatched junction bases: 5. This CDR3 is built from 13 residues.

The V call is TRBV28, the J call TRBJ2-5, with a possible D match to TRBD1 (8 bases). The length of the CDR3 is 15 residues. Germline V gives CDR1 MDHEN, CDR2 SYDVKM. Trimming took off 5 bases at V and 4 bases at J, with 17 bases between the two ends. CDR3 in DNA: TGTGCCAGCAGTCGGAACACAGGGGGGGGAGAGACCCAGTACTTC. As protein: CASSRNTGGGETQYF. The full variable domain, completed using reference TRBV28 and TRBJ2-5, is DVKVTQSSRYLVKRTGEKVFLECVQDMDHENMFWYRQDPGLGLRLIYFSYDVKMKEKGDIPEGYSVSREKKERFSLILESASTNQTSMYLCASSRNTGGGETQYFGPGTRLLVL.

This clone turned up a few times. V usage is TRBV9 and J usage is TRBJ2-5; 10 bases match TRBD2. The germline V gene has CDR1 SGDLS and CDR2 YYNGEE. The CDR3 is 16 amino acids. V was clipped by 3 bases and J by 2 bases; unmatched bases: 7. This CDR3 is CASSGRGLAAQETQYF. CDR3 bases: TGTGCCAGCAGCGGCCGCGGACTAGCGGCTCAAGAGACCCAGTACTTC.

The J gene is TRBJ2-5, the V gene TRBV10-2; 8 bases match TRBD2. This CDR3 contains 15 residues. Germline values: CDR1 WSHSY, CDR2 SAAADI. V lost 6 bases to trimming and J lost 5 bases; unmatched junction nucleotides: 11. DNA of the CDR3: TGCGCCAGCAGCGGGGCAGCGGGGGCGGGGGAGACCCAGTACTTC. Protein sequence: CASSGAAGAGETQYF.